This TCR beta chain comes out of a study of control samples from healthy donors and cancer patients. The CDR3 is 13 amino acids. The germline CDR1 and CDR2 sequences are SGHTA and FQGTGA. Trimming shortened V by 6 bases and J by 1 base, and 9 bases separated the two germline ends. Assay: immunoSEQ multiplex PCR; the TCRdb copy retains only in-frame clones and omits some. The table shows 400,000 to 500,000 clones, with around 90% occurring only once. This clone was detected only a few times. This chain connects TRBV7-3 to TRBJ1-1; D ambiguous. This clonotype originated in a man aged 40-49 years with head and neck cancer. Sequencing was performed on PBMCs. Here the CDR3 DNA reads TGTGCCAGCAGTACGAACCGGAACACTGAAGCTTTCTTT. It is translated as CASSTNRNTEAFF.